Presented here are 20 T cell receptor beta chains from one specimen sequenced in a study of shared clonotypes between healthy human individuals. Data came from immunoSEQ multiplex PCR; TCRdb stores just in-frame clones and leaves some out. The profile shows more than 1,200,000 clones, 98% of them singletons. The sequencing input was naive CD4+ T cells sorted from blood. Subset in this sample: CD45RA+ positively selected. Receptors were obtained from a man younger than 40 in good health.

The chain employs TRBV6-5 and TRBJ2-2, with D uncertain. The CDR3 is 14 residues long. Per the germline V gene, CDR1 is MNHEY and CDR2 is SVGAGI. The germline V and J ends were trimmed by 2 bases and 6 bases, with 10 bases remaining between them. In nucleotides, the CDR3 is TGTGCCAGCAGTTACCGGACCGACTCCGGGGAGCTGTTTTTT. This translates into CASSYRTDSGELFF.

This clone came up once. The chain carries TRBV18 and TRBJ2-3, with a weak D call TRBD2 (6 bases). The CDR3 runs to 15 residues. The V gene lost 6 bases and the J gene lost 5 bases, with 18 bases spanning the gap. The germline V gene has CDR1 KGHSH and CDR2 LQKENI. This CDR3 is CASSWSRERVDTQYF. The CDR3, as DNA: TGTGCCAGCTCCTGGTCACGGGAGAGGGTAGATACGCAGTATTTT.

The V and J genes are TRBV2 and TRBJ2-1, with TRBD2 matching 10 bases. CDR3 length: 16 amino acids. The ends lost 2 bases at V and 7 bases at J; junction bases unmatched: 8. CDR1 is SNHLY, CDR2 FYNNEI, per germline. CDR3 bases: TGTGCCAGCAGTGAAAGGGAGCGGGAGGGAGTGAATGAGCAGTTCTTC. Translating gives CASSEREREGVNEQFF.

V usage is TRBV7-9 and J usage is TRBJ2-7, with TRBD2 matching 10 bases. Losses at the gene ends were 2 bases for V and 7 bases for J; bases not matched to a gene: 8. This CDR3 spans 15 amino acids. Germline lookup yields CDR1 SEHNR and CDR2 FQNEAQ (reference sequence). In nucleotides, the CDR3 is TGTGCCAGCAGCTTAACTAGCGGGGAATTACTAGAGCAGTACTTC. Its translation: CASSLTSGELLEQYF.

The chain recombines TRBV27 with TRBJ2-3; D is perhaps TRBD1 (6 bases). CDR1 is MNHEY, CDR2 SMNVEV, per germline (reference sequence). The CDR3 is 14 residues long. The V end lost 6 bases, the J end lost 2 bases, and 12 bases lay between the germline ends. The CDR3, as DNA: TGTGCCAGCAGCAGGGGACGTTTCACAGATACGCAGTATTTT. It codes for CASSRGRFTDTQYF.

Points on this clone: Different DNA sequences within this sample yield the same CDR3. The chain links TRBV6-6 to TRBJ2-7; tentatively, D is TRBD2 (6 bases). Germline V gene sequence: CDR1 MNHNY, CDR2 SVGAGI (reference sequence). This CDR3 comprises 14 residues. V gave up 2 bases and J gave up 0 bases, with 8 bases separating them. The CDR3 protein is CASSYGTASYEQYF. For the CDR3, the DNA is TGTGCCAGCAGTTACGGGACTGCCTCCTACGAGCAGTACTTC.

The genes are TRBV7-9 and TRBJ2-5; TRBD2 matches at 7 bases. The junction had 8 bases not matched to a gene; V was cut back by 1 base and J by 6 bases. Germline-derived CDR1 and CDR2 are SEHNR and FQNEAQ (reference sequence). The CDR3 length is 15 residues. CDR3 protein: CASSLGSGEGKTQYF. The CDR3 DNA reads TGTGCCAGCAGCTTAGGAAGCGGGGAGGGGAAGACCCAGTACTTC.

The chain combines TRBV6-5 with TRBJ1-1, with TRBD1 matching 8 bases. The CDR3 loop spans 16 amino acids. Unmatched junction bases numbered 14, after V lost 6 bases and J lost 5 bases. Germline V gene sequence: CDR1 MNHEY, CDR2 SVGAGI. The CDR3 sequence: CASSYRGKDRGTEAFF. CDR3 in DNA: TGTGCCAGCAGCTACAGAGGAAAAGACAGGGGAACTGAAGCTTTCTTT.

This rearrangement joins TRBV7-9 to TRBJ2-2; no clear D gene. CDR1 SEHNR and CDR2 FQNEAQ come from the germline V gene (reference sequence). Trimming shortened V by 5 bases and J by 5 bases, and 12 bases separated the two germline ends. The CDR3 runs 14 residues. This CDR3 reads CASSGLRRTGELFF. CDR3 bases: TGTGCCAGCAGCGGTCTCAGACGGACCGGGGAGCTGTTTTTT.

V gene TRBV5-1 combines with J gene TRBJ2-1; D is ambiguous. The CDR3 consists of 11 residues. The V and J ends lost 6 bases and 7 bases respectively, with 8 bases between them. Germline-derived CDR1 and CDR2 are SGHRS and YFSETQ. CDR3 sequence: CASTTGNEQFF. As DNA, the CDR3 is TGCGCCAGCACTACTGGTAATGAGCAGTTCTTC.

CDR3 in amino acids: CASSLAAGLDYNEQFF. In DNA form, the CDR3 reads TGCGCCAGCAGCTTGGCCGCGGGACTAGATTACAATGAGCAGTTCTTC. This chain uses TRBV5-1 with TRBJ2-1, with 8 bases lining up with TRBD2. The CDR3 length is 16 residues. J was trimmed by 4 bases and V by 0 bases; bases with no gene match: 6. CDR1 and CDR2 from the germline V gene are SGHRS and YFSETQ.

As regards this clone: Other DNA sequences from this sample encode an identical CDR3 as well. The chain combines TRBV10-3 with TRBJ2-7, with D perhaps given as TRBD1 or TRBD2 (6 bases each). The CDR3 is 15 residues long. Trimming took 0 bases from V and 1 from J, leaving 10 bases between them. In germline, CDR1 is ENHRY, CDR2 SYGVKD. The CDR3 region has the DNA TGTGCCATCAGTGAGTCGGGGGGCCGATCCTACGAGCAGTACTTC. Amino acid sequence: CAISESGGRSYEQYF.

The chain joins TRBV27 to TRBJ2-1; D may match TRBD1 or TRBD2 (5 bases each). The germline V gene has CDR1 MNHEY and CDR2 SMNVEV (reference sequence). Trimming took 4 bases from V and 2 from J, leaving 15 bases between them. This CDR3 spans 16 amino acids. CDR3 protein: CASSYRGESAYNEQFF. The CDR3 coding sequence is TGTGCCAGCAGTTATAGAGGGGAGTCAGCCTACAATGAGCAGTTCTTC.

The chain uses TRBV5-1 and TRBJ2-2; D possibly corresponds to TRBD2 (5 bases). V lost 4 bases and J 0 bases, leaving 19 bases between the germline ends. Germline V gene sequence: CDR1 SGHRS, CDR2 YFSETQ. CDR3 length: 18 residues. The CDR3 region is CASSSLGLEYANTGELFF. The CDR3, as DNA: TGCGCCAGCAGCAGCCTAGGACTGGAATACGCGAACACCGGGGAGCTGTTTTTT. Full variable domain (remainder filled in from reference TRBV5-1 and TRBJ2-2): KAGVTQTPRYLIKTRGQQVTLSCSPISGHRSVSWYQQTPGQGLQFLFEYFSETQRNKGNFPGRFSGRQFSNSRSEMNVSTLELGDSALYLCASSSLGLEYANTGELFFGEGSRLTVL.

This chain joins TRBV18 and TRBJ2-7, with a weak D call TRBD2 (5 bases). Trimming took off 1 base at V and 0 bases at J, with 13 bases between the two ends. CDR1 KGHSH and CDR2 LQKENI come from the germline V gene. This CDR3 region has 16 residues. The CDR3 loop is CASSPRARGSSYEQYF. CDR3 sequence (DNA): TGTGCCAGCTCACCACGGGCTAGAGGGAGCTCCTACGAGCAGTACTTC.

The rearrangement joins TRBV7-2 to TRBJ2-5, with a weak D call TRBD1 (6 bases). Germline assignment: CDR1 SGHTA and CDR2 FQGNSA. The CDR3 consists of 13 residues. V lost 4 bases and J lost 4, with 10 bases in between. The CDR3 sequence is CASSWNRAETQYF. The CDR3 nucleotides are TGTGCCAGCAGCTGGAACAGGGCAGAGACCCAGTACTTC.

This clone has a single count. The V and J genes are TRBV28 and TRBJ2-5; 8 bases are shared with TRBD1. Germline trimming cut 7 bases from V and 4 bases from J; bases unmatched to any gene: 2. CDR3 size: 12 residues. CDR1 is MDHEN, CDR2 SYDVKM, per germline. CDR3 sequence: CASTGGLETQYF. CDR3 sequence (DNA): TGTGCCAGCACAGGGGGCCTAGAGACCCAGTACTTC.

In the case of this clone: Other DNA sequences of this sample code for an identical CDR3. The chain is built from TRBV20-1 and TRBJ2-5; TRBD2 matches 7 bases. V was pared by 6 bases and J by 5 bases, with 3 bases of the junction left unmatched. Germline CDR1 reads DFQATT; CDR2 reads SNEGSKA (reference sequence). The CDR3 has 11 residues. DNA for the CDR3: TGCAGTGCGCGGGAGAGGGAGACCCAGTACTTC. The encoded protein is CSARERETQYF.

In regard to this clone: Other DNA sequences of this sample code for an identical CDR3. The chain has TRBV18 and TRBJ2-7, with TRBD1 matching 9 bases. The CDR3 runs to 16 residues. The germline CDR1 and CDR2 sequences are KGHSH and LQKENI. With 3 bases clipped from V and 4 bases from J, the junction kept 10 bases outside the gene matches. The CDR3 sequence: CASSPSPGQGRYEQYF. Here the CDR3 DNA reads TGTGCCAGCTCACCCAGTCCGGGACAGGGTCGGTACGAGCAGTACTTC.

The chain uses TRBV7-8 and TRBJ2-7; possibly TRBD1 for D (6 bases). The germline CDR1 and CDR2 sequences are SGHVS and FQNEAQ. The ends were cut back, 4 bases at V and 2 bases at J, with 15 bases in the middle. This CDR3 is built from 15 residues. The CDR3 here is CASSSSGAAAYEQYF. The CDR3 DNA follows: TGTGCCAGCAGCTCATCAGGGGCTGCCGCCTACGAGCAGTACTTC.